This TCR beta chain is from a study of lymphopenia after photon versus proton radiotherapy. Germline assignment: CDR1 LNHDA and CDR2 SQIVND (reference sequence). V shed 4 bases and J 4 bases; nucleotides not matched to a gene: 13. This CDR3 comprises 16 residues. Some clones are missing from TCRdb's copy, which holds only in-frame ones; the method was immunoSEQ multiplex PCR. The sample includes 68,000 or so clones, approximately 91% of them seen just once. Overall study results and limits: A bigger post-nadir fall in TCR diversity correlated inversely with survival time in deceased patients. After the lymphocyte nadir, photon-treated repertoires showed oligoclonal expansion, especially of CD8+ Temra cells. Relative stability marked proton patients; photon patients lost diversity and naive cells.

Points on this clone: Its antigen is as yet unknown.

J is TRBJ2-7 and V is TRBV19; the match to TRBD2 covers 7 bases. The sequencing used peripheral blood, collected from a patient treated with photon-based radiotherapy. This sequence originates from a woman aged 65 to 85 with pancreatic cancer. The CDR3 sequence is CASSTSRWEGRYEQYF. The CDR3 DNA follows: TGTGCCAGTAGTACCTCCCGGTGGGAGGGAAGGTACGAGCAGTACTTC.